Reported below is one TCR beta chain. Its antigen is unidentified. This specimen comes from a study of cytomegalovirus exposure and HLA in healthy donors. 60 Vbeta and 13 Jbeta primers were used in PCR. Assay: immunoSEQ multiplex PCR; the TCRdb copy retains only in-frame clones and omits some. The profile covers more than 95,000 clones, with 70% to 90% appearing a single time and 15% to 25% taken by the ten largest. Notes on the study in general: In a later analysis, a missense DCLRE1C variant was linked to TCR beta V- and J-gene trimming.

The receptor was derived from a man aged 18 to 30 in good health and CMV-seropositive. Sequencing input: PBMCs.

The CDR3 DNA reads as TGTGCCTGGAGTGTAGCGGGGGGGCTCACAGATACGCAGTATTTT. Protein: CAWSVAGGLTDTQYF. The rearrangement links TRBV30 to TRBJ2-3; TRBD2 agrees at 10 bases. CDR3 length: 15 residues. Germline V gene lookup returns CDR1 GTSNPN and CDR2 SVGIG (reference sequence). J lost 2 bases, V lost 0 bases, and 2 bases had no gene match.